This paragraph reports one TCR beta chain. Antigen specificity is unknown. A read error may be the cause here, since a much bigger clone is one base away. Libraries of TCR beta came from iRepertoire HTBI primers plus Arm-PCR of CDR3 regions. As handled by the study authors: The study identified roughly 59 TRBV and about 14 TRBJ segments across samples. TCRdb analysed the multiplex PCR reads with MiXCR anew, one entry per CDR3 protein. The V and J calls reflect TCRdb's pipeline rather than the authors' work. The table lists a few hundred thousand distinct CDR3 sequences, around 17% of them singletons, with roughly 30% in the top ten. Germline V CDR1 and CDR2: MNHEY, SVGEGT. J lost 4 bases, V lost 6 bases, and 7 bases had no gene match. This CDR3 contains 16 residues. This entry comes from a study of regulatory T cells in long-lasting Graves disease. Regarding time point: newly diagnosed GD, antithyroid drugs for less than 3 months. PBMCs were the source of the RNA used for TCR sequencing.

Study conclusions and caveats: Sharing of public clonotypes was greater in persistent patients (2,741) than in new patients (roughly 1,000). Persistent Graves' disease cases displayed lower TCR diversity than newly diagnosed ones.

The sample was also linked to a second study, of T cells in Graves' hyperthyroidism and ophthalmopathy. That paper notes: Diagnosing involved the use of clinical symptoms, serum thyroxine and TRAb, thyroid ultrasound and orbital computed tomography.

The material sequenced was peripheral blood mononuclear cells (PBMCs), taken at new diagnosis, from a patient treated with antithyroid drugs. This TCR was recovered from a man aged 40-50 years with Graves disease. The chain employs TRBV6-2 or TRBV6-3 and TRBJ2-1; TRBD2 aligns across 12 bases. CDR3 region: CASRTRTSGAYNEQFF. CDR3 nucleotides: TGTGCCAGCAGAACAAGGACTAGCGGGGCTTACAATGAGCAGTTCTTC.